The present TCR beta chain was sequenced within a study of T cells after yellow fever vaccination. Study-level points and caveats: Of the clonotypes, a small share occurred in both CD4 and CD8 compartments. Weaker overall, the secondary response nonetheless peaked faster (day 5 versus 15). Re-detected after boosting: most primary clones, 96% of CD4 and under 90% of CD8.

TCR cDNA, made by 5'RACE template switching, carried an added universal primer site and UMIs. TCRdb used MiXCR to reprocess the 5' RACE reads, holding one entry per CDR3 protein. In the table there are about 130,000 distinct CDR3 sequences, 7.4% of which are singletons. The CDR3 loop spans 18 amino acids. CDR1 LGHNA and CDR2 YSLEER come from the germline V gene. Trimming stripped 0 bases from V and 0 bases from J, with 14 bases between. This clonotype was detected a few times. Antigen: not known. Here the sequenced sample was CD4+ T cells sorted from PBMCs, taken roughly 10 days after the first yellow fever vaccination. The sequence was obtained from a man aged 18 to 29 who received the YFV17D yellow fever vaccine. V usage is TRBV4-3 and J usage is TRBJ2-2, with D perhaps matching TRBD1 or TRBD2 (5 bases each). The CDR3 DNA follows: TGCGCCAGCAGCCAAGAAGGAATCGGGGCCACGAACACCGGGGAGCTGTTTTTT. It is translated as CASSQEGIGATNTGELFF.